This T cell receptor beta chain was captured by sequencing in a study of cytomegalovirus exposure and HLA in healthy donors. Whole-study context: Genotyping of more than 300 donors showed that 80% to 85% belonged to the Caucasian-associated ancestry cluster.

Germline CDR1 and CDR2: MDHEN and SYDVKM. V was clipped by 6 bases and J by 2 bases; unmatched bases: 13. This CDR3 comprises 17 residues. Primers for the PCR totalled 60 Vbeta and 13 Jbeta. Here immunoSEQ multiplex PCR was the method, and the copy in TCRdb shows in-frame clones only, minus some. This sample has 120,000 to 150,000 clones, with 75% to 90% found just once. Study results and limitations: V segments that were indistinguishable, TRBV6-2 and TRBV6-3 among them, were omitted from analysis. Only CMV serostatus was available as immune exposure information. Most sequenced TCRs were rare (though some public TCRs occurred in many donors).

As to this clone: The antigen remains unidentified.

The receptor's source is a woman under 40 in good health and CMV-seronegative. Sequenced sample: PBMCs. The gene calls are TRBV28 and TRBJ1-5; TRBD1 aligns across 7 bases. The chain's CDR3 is CASRPFHRQGRNQPQHF. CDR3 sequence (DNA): TGTGCCAGCAGACCCTTCCACCGACAGGGACGCAATCAGCCCCAGCATTTT.